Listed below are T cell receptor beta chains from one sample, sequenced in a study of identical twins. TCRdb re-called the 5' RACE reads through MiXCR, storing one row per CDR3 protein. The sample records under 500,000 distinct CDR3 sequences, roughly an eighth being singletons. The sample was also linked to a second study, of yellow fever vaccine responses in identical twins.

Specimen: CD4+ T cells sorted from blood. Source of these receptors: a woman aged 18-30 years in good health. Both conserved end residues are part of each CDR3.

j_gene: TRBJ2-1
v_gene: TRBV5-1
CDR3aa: CASSFGPGNEQFF

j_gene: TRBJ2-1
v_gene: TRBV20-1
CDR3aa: CSAKTSSSYNEQFF

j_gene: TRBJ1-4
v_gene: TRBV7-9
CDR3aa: CASSSLLGQQTNEKLFF

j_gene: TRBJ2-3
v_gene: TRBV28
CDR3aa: CASSLRRGTDTQYF

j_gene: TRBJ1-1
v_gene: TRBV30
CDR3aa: CAIGTVISDVTEAFF

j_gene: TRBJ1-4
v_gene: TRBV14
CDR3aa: CASSRSGTGGEKLFF

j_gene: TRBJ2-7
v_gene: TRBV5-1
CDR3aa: CASSSGQGLEQYF

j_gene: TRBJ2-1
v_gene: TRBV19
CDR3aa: CASSLADRGPHNEQFF

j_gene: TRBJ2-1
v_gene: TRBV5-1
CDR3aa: CASSLVGVNEQFF

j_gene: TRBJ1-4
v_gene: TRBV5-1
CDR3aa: CASSFGTRNEKLFF

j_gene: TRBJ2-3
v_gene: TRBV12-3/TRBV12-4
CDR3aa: CASSLRLAETADTQYF

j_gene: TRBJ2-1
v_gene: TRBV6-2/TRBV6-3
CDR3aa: CASRHSGAWDNEQFF

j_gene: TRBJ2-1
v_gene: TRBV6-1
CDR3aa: CASSPTSGRGNEQFF

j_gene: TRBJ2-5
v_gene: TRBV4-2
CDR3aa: CASSQDIWGGTSATQYF

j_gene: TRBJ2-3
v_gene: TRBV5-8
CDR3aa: CASSELSAGDTQYF

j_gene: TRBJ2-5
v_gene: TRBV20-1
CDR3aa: CSARVAGVETQYF

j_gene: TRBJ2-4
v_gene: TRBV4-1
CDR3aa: CASSQEGGTDKNIQYF

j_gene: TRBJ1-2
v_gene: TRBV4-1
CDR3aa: CASSQDGAQFYGYTF

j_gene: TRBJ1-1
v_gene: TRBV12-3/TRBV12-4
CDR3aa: CASSYRQGRRAFF

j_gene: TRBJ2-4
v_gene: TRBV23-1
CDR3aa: CASSQSDRLAKNIQYF

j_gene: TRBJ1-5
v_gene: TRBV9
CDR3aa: CASSVGGSIGQPQHF

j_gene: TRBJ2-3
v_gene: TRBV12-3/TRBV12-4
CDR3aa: CASIDGGYTDTQYF

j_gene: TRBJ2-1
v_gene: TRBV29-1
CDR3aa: CSVTRTSGRRYNEQFF

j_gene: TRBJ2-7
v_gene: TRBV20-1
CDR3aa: CSARTGGGFYEQYF

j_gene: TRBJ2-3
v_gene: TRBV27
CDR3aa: CASKAGLAAFTDTQYF

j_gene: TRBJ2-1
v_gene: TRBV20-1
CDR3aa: CSARGTRRYNEQFF